What follows are 24 T cell receptor beta chains derived from one specimen sequenced in a study of blood T cell repertoires in COVID-19. The table came from immunoSEQ multiplex PCR; TCRdb's copy has only in-frame clones and leaves some out. The table shows about 190,000 clones, with more than 70% occurring only once. Sequencing input: peripheral blood. The receptors stem from a woman older than 75 with active or convalescent COVID-19.

In DNA, the CDR3 is TGCGCCTCAGGCCGGGGGAGCGTGAACACTGAAGCTTTCTTT. It encodes CASGRGSVNTEAFF. The genes are TRBV5-1 and TRBJ1-1, with a weak D call TRBD1 (5 bases). There are 14 residues in the CDR3. V was clipped by 10 bases and J by 0 bases, with 16 bases between them. Germline CDR1 is SGHRS and CDR2 is YFSETQ.

This chain joins TRBV7-9 and TRBJ1-5; D not certain. Trimming left V 5 bases short and J 5 bases short, with 13 bases between. From germline, CDR1 is SEHNR and CDR2 FQNEAQ (reference sequence). The length of the CDR3 is 14 residues. CDR3 residues: CASSPPGGYQPQHF. The CDR3 nucleotides read TGTGCCAGCAGCCCTCCGGGAGGTTATCAGCCCCAGCATTTT.

This chain connects TRBV7-9 to TRBJ1-4; no clear D. V was cut by 3 bases and J by 8 bases, with 4 bases left in between. Per germline, CDR1 SEHNR and CDR2 FQNEAQ (reference sequence). The CDR3 spans 11 residues. The CDR3 DNA sequence: TGTGCCAGCAGCTTTCGGGAAAAACTGTTTTTT. Its translation: CASSFREKLFF.

The chain couples TRBV7-9 to TRBJ2-3; D remains unclear. The V gene's germline CDR1 is SEHNR and CDR2 FQNEAQ (reference sequence). V dropped 4 bases and J dropped 0 bases, with 2 bases sitting between them. This CDR3 is 12 amino acids long. The CDR3 region is CASSSSTDTQYF. CDR3 DNA: TGTGCCAGCAGCTCAAGCACAGATACGCAGTATTTT.

This chain joins TRBV5-1 and TRBJ1-1, with TRBD1 identical over 7 bases. V dropped 3 bases and J dropped 0; count of bases not matched to a gene: 11. Per germline, CDR1 SGHRS and CDR2 YFSETQ. This CDR3 has 17 amino acids. CDR3 residues: CASSSRQGSGVNTEAFF. In nucleotides, the CDR3 is TGCGCCAGCAGCTCACGACAGGGTAGCGGAGTGAACACTGAAGCTTTCTTT.

The chain has TRBV10-3 and TRBJ1-1; D not certain. In germline, CDR1 is ENHRY, CDR2 SYGVKD. The CDR3 runs to 12 residues. The V end lost 6 bases, the J end lost 3 bases, and 8 bases lay between the germline ends. This CDR3 reads CAIRGADTEAFF. In DNA, the CDR3 is TGTGCCATCAGGGGCGCAGACACTGAAGCTTTCTTT.

This sequence joins TRBV3-1 (or the pseudogene TRBV3-2) and TRBJ2-5, with D possibly matching TRBD2 (6 bases). The CDR3 extends over 15 amino acids. The germline gives CDR1 LGHDT, CDR2 YNNKEL (reference sequence). V was trimmed by 1 base and J by 2 bases, leaving 11 bases between them. CDR3 sequence reads: CASSQAGVRQETQYF. The CDR3 coding sequence is TGTGCCAGCAGCCAAGCGGGAGTGCGGCAAGAGACCCAGTACTTC.

This chain links TRBV11-3 with TRBJ2-3; 7 bases are shared with TRBD2. The length of the CDR3 is 14 residues. Germline CDR1 SGHNT, CDR2 YENEEA. Trimming cost V 0 bases and J 9 bases; bases outside gene matches: 6. The CDR3 is CASSLDPGGATQYF. DNA of the CDR3: TGTGCCAGCAGCTTAGACCCGGGGGGTGCAACGCAGTATTTT.

The chain recombines TRBV9 with TRBJ2-3, with 13 bases that match TRBD2. Unmatched junction bases numbered 10, after V lost 4 bases and J lost 5 bases. The germline gives CDR1 SGDLS, CDR2 YYNGEE. The CDR3 totals 17 residues. The CDR3 loop is CASSSGLAGPGGDTQYF. The CDR3 DNA sequence: TGTGCCAGCAGCTCGGGACTAGCGGGACCTGGCGGAGATACGCAGTATTTT.

This chain joins TRBV20-1 and TRBJ2-7; D possibly corresponds to TRBD1 (5 bases). Trimming pared 2 bases from V and 4 bases from J, leaving 6 bases between. This CDR3 contains 11 residues. Germline V gives CDR1 DFQATT, CDR2 SNEGSKA (reference sequence). CDR3 in DNA: TGCAGTGCTAGAAGGGGTTACGAGCAGTACTTC. It translates to CSARRGYEQYF.

The chain combines TRBV5-8 with TRBJ1-1; the D gene is possibly TRBD1 (5 bases). Germline CDR1 and CDR2: SGHTS and YDEGEE. V was pared by 0 bases and J by 11 bases, with 11 bases between. This CDR3 is 12 amino acids long. CDR3 nucleotides: TGTGCCAGCAGCTTGGTCAGGGTGGGGGCTTTCTTT. Its translation: CASSLVRVGAFF. The full variable domain, completed using reference TRBV5-8 and TRBJ1-1, is EAGVTQSPTHLIKTRGQQATLRCSPISGHTSVYWYQQALGLGLQFLLWYDEGEERNRGNFPPRFSGRQFPNYSSELNVNALELEDSALYLCASSLVRVGAFFGQGTRLTVV.

This clone was counted a few times. The chain employs TRBV19 and TRBJ1-2, with TRBD1 matching 12 bases. The CDR3 totals 15 residues. Per germline, CDR1 LNHDA and CDR2 SQIVND (reference sequence). The V and J ends lost 4 bases and 7 bases, in that order; junction bases with no gene match: 7. CDR3 in amino acids: CASSTGQGAAGGYTF. CDR3 coding DNA: TGTGCCAGTAGTACGGGACAGGGGGCGGCCGGTGGCTACACCTTC.

This clone showed up just a few times. The CDR3 DNA follows: TGCGCCAGCAGCGCGACAGGGATTGGTGGCTACACCTTC. Translation gives CASSATGIGGYTF. The chain uses TRBV5-1 and TRBJ1-2; 7 positions agree with TRBD1. The length of the CDR3 is 13 residues. Germline loops: CDR1 SGHRS, CDR2 YFSETQ. With V trimmed by 4 bases and J by 7 bases, 7 bases remained unmatched.

The chain carries TRBV5-4 and TRBJ1-1; TRBD1 might be the D (5 bases). The length of the CDR3 is 14 residues. CDR1 is SGHNT and CDR2 is YYREEE in the germline V gene (reference sequence). V dropped 7 bases and J dropped 0 bases, with 13 bases sitting between them. The DNA for the CDR3 is TGTGCCAGCGCCCTCCAAGGGGTGAACACTGAAGCTTTCTTT. Amino acid sequence: CASALQGVNTEAFF.

This sequence joins TRBV9 and TRBJ1-5; no clear D. V lost 7 bases, J lost 2 bases, and 13 bases lay in between. The CDR3 is 14 residues long. Germline V lookup: CDR1 SGDLS, CDR2 YYNGEE. This CDR3 is CASGGYSGNQPQHF. The CDR3 DNA sequence: TGTGCCAGCGGCGGATACAGTGGCAATCAGCCCCAGCATTTT.

The chain employs TRBV18 and TRBJ2-3, with a weak D call TRBD1 (6 bases). Germline CDR1 reads KGHSH; CDR2 reads LQKENI. The length of the CDR3 is 15 residues. The germline V and J ends were trimmed by 2 bases and 0 bases, with 9 bases remaining between them. The CDR3 loop reads CASSPMQGSTDTQYF. The CDR3 nucleotides read TGTGCCAGCTCACCAATGCAGGGGAGCACAGATACGCAGTATTTT.

V and J are TRBV7-9 and TRBJ1-6, with D possibly TRBD1 on 5 matching bases. Germline CDR1 SEHNR, CDR2 FQNEAQ (reference sequence). The CDR3 sequence is 14 residues long. V was trimmed by 8 bases and J by 7 bases, leaving 15 bases between them. DNA of the CDR3: TGTGCCAGCGAGGAGGGCAGGGCGAATTCACCCCTCCACTTT. Translated: CASEEGRANSPLHF.

V is TRBV6-5 and J is TRBJ1-2, with D uncertain. V was shortened by 6 bases and J by 5 bases, with 13 bases between the two germline ends. The CDR3 length is 13 residues. The germline V gene encodes CDR1 MNHEY and CDR2 SVGAGI. This chain's CDR3 is CASSSTRDYGYTF. CDR3 nucleotide sequence: TGTGCCAGCAGCTCAACTCGGGATTATGGCTACACCTTC.

This chain links TRBV6-5 with TRBJ2-6; D remains unclear. The ends were cut back, 4 bases at V and 0 bases at J, with 7 bases in the middle. Germline V gene lookup returns CDR1 MNHEY and CDR2 SVGAGI. This CDR3 has 15 residues. The CDR3 sequence: CASSSPSSGANVLTF. DNA of the CDR3: TGTGCCAGCAGTTCCCCCTCCTCTGGGGCCAACGTCCTGACTTTC.

The chain links TRBV2 to TRBJ1-1; 7 bases agree with TRBD1. The CDR3 has 13 residues. Looked up from germline, CDR1 is SNHLY and CDR2 is FYNNEI. J was trimmed by 1 base and V by 7 bases; bases with no gene match: 3. In DNA form, the CDR3 reads TGTGCCAGCACCGACAGGGCGAACACTGAAGCTTTCTTT. Protein sequence: CASTDRANTEAFF.

To note about this clone: Other DNA variants within this sample encode the same CDR3. This rearrangement joins TRBV10-3 to TRBJ1-4, with 8 bases identical to TRBD1. Germline V gene data show CDR1 as ENHRY and CDR2 as SYGVKD. The junction had 3 bases not matched to a gene; V was cut back by 0 bases and J by 6 bases. CDR3 size: 15 residues. CDR3 amino acids: CAISESGTGDEKLFF. The CDR3 nucleotides read TGTGCCATCAGTGAGTCCGGGACAGGCGATGAAAAACTGTTTTTT.

The J gene is TRBJ2-2, the V gene TRBV9, with 13 bases lining up with TRBD2. From germline, CDR1 is SGDLS and CDR2 YYNGEE. CDR3 length: 18 amino acids. V trimming: 3 bases; J trimming: 1 base; junction bases outside the gene matches: 6. CDR3 coding DNA: TGTGCCAGCAGCGCCGGACTAGCGGGAGTCATGAACACCGGGGAGCTGTTTTTT. Protein product: CASSAGLAGVMNTGELFF.

The chain carries TRBV7-3 and TRBJ2-3, with unresolved D. The germline gives CDR1 SGHTA, CDR2 FQGTGA. The V gene lost 1 base and the J gene lost 1 base, with 12 bases spanning the gap. This CDR3 contains 16 residues. CDR3 residues: CASSLKRQSGTDTQYF. For the CDR3, the DNA is TGTGCCAGCAGCTTAAAGCGCCAGAGCGGCACAGATACGCAGTATTTT.

This rearrangement joins TRBV28 to TRBJ2-7, with a tentative D call TRBD2 (5 bases). Trimming stripped 5 bases from V and 0 bases from J, with 14 bases between. The CDR3 loop spans 15 amino acids. Per the germline V gene, CDR1 is MDHEN and CDR2 is SYDVKM. The CDR3 is CASSLPTGSSYEQYF. For the CDR3, the DNA is TGTGCCAGCAGTCTTCCGACGGGGAGCTCCTACGAGCAGTACTTC.